This TCR beta chain was identified in a study of monozygotic twins with cystic fibrosis. Study in general: Libraries were built from three micrograms of fragmented DNA using about 15 PCR cycles.

The data were produced by immunoSEQ multiplex PCR, yet TCRdb's version contains in-frame clones alone and is incomplete. The sample holds around 27,000 clones, roughly nine tenths seen once. Study findings and constraints: Clonality was generally low (median roughly 0.01), higher in the most severe patients. Monozygotic CF twins shared more identical nucleotide clonotypes than unrelated patients. In 13 of 16 pairs, V gene usage was closest to the co-twin's.

Concerning this clone itself: No antigen is known for it.

The clonotype originates from a girl aged 2 to 9 with cystic fibrosis. Material for sequencing was blood.

The CDR3 nucleotides are TGTGCCAGTAGTGGAGGTTACTACGAGCAGTACTTC. Protein: CASSGGYYEQYF. V gene TRBV19 combines with J gene TRBJ2-7, with D perhaps TRBD2 (5 bases). Germline CDR1 and CDR2: LNHDA and SQIVND (reference sequence). The V end lost 5 bases, the J end lost 3 bases, and 8 bases lay between the germline ends. The CDR3 is 12 residues long. The full variable domain, its missing parts supplied by reference TRBV19 and TRBJ2-7, is DGGITQSPKYLFRKEGQNVTLSCEQNLNHDAMYWYRQDPGQGLRLIYYSQIVNDFQKGDIAEGYSVSREKKESFPLTVTSAQKNPTAFYLCASSGGYYEQYFGPGTRLTVT.